A selection of T cell receptor beta chains follows, all from one sample in a study of cytomegalovirus exposure and HLA in healthy donors. Here immunoSEQ multiplex PCR was the method, and the copy in TCRdb shows in-frame clones only, minus some. Altogether more than 130,000 clones are present, approximately 86% being singletons, with the ten largest covering around 8%. Sequenced input: PBMCs. These receptor sequences come from a woman aged 18-29 years in good health and CMV-seropositive. The CDR3 runs from the conserved cysteine through the conserved F or W. The D gene is left open where the match is weak. Only part of the rows carry a size: once, few, many, or a class if the clone is expanded.

size,D,V,J,CDR3,DNA
-,-,TRBV7-2,TRBJ1-5,CASSLISFGVGFNQPQHF,TGTGCCAGCAGCTTGATAAGTTTCGGGGTGGGGTTCAATCAGCCCCAGCATTTT
-,-,TRBV5-8,TRBJ1-2,CASSFGQYYGYTF,TGTGCCAGCAGCTTCGGACAATACTATGGCTACACCTTC
-,TRBD2,TRBV7-9,TRBJ2-1,CASSLASGRKVHEQFF,TGTGCCAGCAGCTTAGCTAGCGGGAGAAAAGTCCATGAGCAGTTCTTC
once,TRBD2,TRBV14,TRBJ2-7,CASSSLPGAGGREQYF,TGTGCCAGCAGCTCCCTCCCGGGTGCGGGGGGGAGAGAGCAGTACTTC
-,-,TRBV28,TRBJ1-3,CASSSRQPSSGNTIYF,TGTGCCAGCAGTTCTAGACAGCCTTCCTCTGGAAACACCATATATTTT
once,TRBD2,TRBV5-1,TRBJ2-7,CASRLAEPLYYEQYF,TGCGCCAGCAGGCTAGCGGAGCCTCTATACTACGAGCAGTACTTC
few,-,TRBV28,TRBJ1-2,CASKQAIYGYTF,TGTGCCAGCAAACAGGCGATCTATGGCTACACCTTC
-,-,TRBV30,TRBJ2-1,CAWTEGNGGNEQFF,TGTGCCTGGACCGAAGGAAACGGAGGGAATGAGCAGTTCTTC
-,-,TRBV4-1,TRBJ1-6,CASSRMTVRGSPLHF,TGCGCCAGCAGCCGAATGACAGTGCGGGGTTCACCCCTCCACTTT
once,-,TRBV7-2,TRBJ2-4,CASKGQTVSGYQNIQYF,TGTGCCAGCAAAGGACAGACAGTTAGTGGATACCAAAACATTCAGTACTTC
once,TRBD1,TRBV7-2,TRBJ2-3,CASRPDRGGTDTQYF,TGTGCCAGCAGGCCCGACAGGGGAGGCACAGATACGCAGTATTTT
-,TRBD2,TRBV10-3,TRBJ2-1,CAISELAGEYNEQFF,TGTGCCATCAGTGAGCTAGCGGGGGAGTACAATGAGCAGTTCTTC
-,-,TRBV5-1,TRBJ1-3,CASSLAAGGSGNTIYF,TGCGCCAGCAGCTTGGCTGCTGGGGGGTCTGGAAACACCATATATTTT
-,TRBD1,TRBV11-3,TRBJ1-2,CASSFGTGIGYTF,TGTGCCAGCAGCTTCGGGACAGGGATTGGCTACACCTTC
few,-,TRBV5-4,TRBJ2-7,CASSPRGRAYEQYF,TGTGCCAGCAGCCCGAGGGGGAGGGCCTACGAGCAGTACTTC
-,-,TRBV27,TRBJ2-7,CASSLRPGRSYEQYF,TGTGCCAGCAGTCTAAGACCAGGGCGCTCCTACGAGCAGTACTTC
few,TRBD1,TRBV4-3,TRBJ2-7,CASSQDIGTGVSEQYF,TGCGCCAGCAGCCAAGATATAGGGACAGGGGTAAGCGAGCAGTACTTC
-,TRBD2,TRBV5-1,TRBJ2-5,CASSLGTSGGQETQYF,TGCGCCAGCAGCCTCGGGACTAGCGGGGGGCAAGAGACCCAGTACTTC
-,TRBD1,TRBV5-1,TRBJ2-2,CASSWGTGSGTGELFF,TGCGCCAGCAGCTGGGGGACAGGGTCAGGCACCGGGGAGCTGTTTTTT
once,TRBD1,TRBV7-2,TRBJ1-2,CASSLSTGAAAYGYTF,TGTGCCAGCAGCTTAAGTACAGGGGCGGCGGCCTATGGCTACACCTTC
-,TRBD1,TRBV5-1,TRBJ2-7,CASRDGTGANEQYF,TGCGCCAGCAGGGACGGGACAGGGGCAAACGAGCAGTACTTC
-,-,TRBV27,TRBJ1-1,CASSFRGTEAFF,TGTGCCAGCAGTTTTCGGGGCACTGAAGCTTTCTTT
-,-,TRBV7-3,TRBJ2-3,CASSPLAHTDTQYF,TGTGCCAGCAGCCCACTAGCCCACACAGATACGCAGTATTTT
-,-,TRBV5-1,TRBJ1-1,CASSPTNRAEAFF,TGCGCCAGCAGCCCTACGAACAGAGCTGAAGCTTTCTTT
-,-,TRBV19,TRBJ2-2,CASSLTSRVRRAGELFF,TGTGCCAGTAGTTTAACGAGTCGGGTTCGGAGGGCCGGGGAGCTGTTTTTT
few,-,TRBV5-1,TRBJ1-2,CASSLRTTSNGYTF,TGCGCCAGCAGCTTAAGGACAACGAGCAATGGCTACACCTTC
-,TRBD2,TRBV7-9,TRBJ2-2,CASTWNAGGTGELFF,TGTGCCAGCACCTGGAATGCGGGGGGAACCGGGGAGCTGTTTTTT
once,TRBD1,TRBV30,TRBJ1-5,CAWSVQGFGGGNQPQHF,TGTGCCTGGAGTGTACAGGGGTTTGGCGGTGGCAATCAGCCCCAGCATTTT
-,-,TRBV5-5,TRBJ2-7,CASSLQGSYEQYF,TGTGCCAGCAGCTTGCAGGGTTCCTACGAGCAGTACTTC
-,-,TRBV4-3,TRBJ2-7,CASSQRDGSYEQYF,TGCGCCAGCAGCCAGCGGGACGGGAGTTACGAGCAGTACTTC
-,-,TRBV29-1,TRBJ2-5,CSVALSGPGETQYF,TGCAGCGTTGCGCTTAGCGGTCCGGGAGAGACCCAGTACTTC
-,TRBD1,TRBV18,TRBJ1-4,CASSPTGPDPTNEKLFF,TGTGCCAGCTCCCCGACAGGGCCAGACCCAACTAATGAAAAACTGTTTTTT
-,-,TRBV5-6,TRBJ2-3,CASSIRGTDTQYF,TGTGCCAGCAGTATTAGAGGCACAGATACGCAGTATTTT
once,TRBD1,TRBV11-2,TRBJ1-4,CASSPGQGEKLFF,TGTGCCAGCAGCCCAGGACAGGGTGAAAAACTGTTTTTT
-,-,TRBV28,TRBJ1-1,CASSRDSPQAFF,TGTGCCAGCAGCCGAGACAGTCCTCAAGCTTTCTTT
-,-,TRBV5-1,TRBJ1-2,CASSLDTGRGYGYTF,TGCGCCAGCAGCTTGGATACAGGGAGAGGCTATGGCTACACCTTC
-,TRBD2,TRBV11-2,TRBJ2-1,CASSPPGLAFYNEQFF,TGTGCCAGCAGCCCGCCGGGACTAGCGTTCTACAATGAGCAGTTCTTC
-,TRBD2,TRBV5-4,TRBJ2-1,CASSVGLAGGNEQFF,TGTGCCAGCAGCGTCGGACTAGCGGGAGGCAATGAGCAGTTCTTC
-,-,TRBV7-3,TRBJ1-2,CASSLKGDRVNGYTF,TGTGCCAGCAGCTTAAAGGGGGACCGGGTAAATGGCTACACCTTC
-,-,TRBV7-3,TRBJ1-2,CASSLTLDGELGGYTF,TGTGCCAGCAGCTTAACGCTCGATGGGGAGCTGGGTGGCTACACCTTC
-,TRBD2,TRBV7-8,TRBJ2-1,CASSLLAGGPQVYNEQFF,TGTGCCAGCAGCTTACTAGCGGGAGGGCCTCAAGTCTACAATGAGCAGTTCTTC
-,-,TRBV5-4,TRBJ2-7,CASSLARGRDRHEQYF,TGTGCCAGCAGCTTGGCCAGGGGCAGGGACCGACACGAGCAGTACTTC
-,TRBD1,TRBV6-6,TRBJ1-5,CASSYRPGGQPQHF,TGTGCCAGCAGTTACCGCCCAGGGGGTCAGCCCCAGCATTTT
few,TRBD1,TRBV19,TRBJ1-5,CASGPDRDNQPQHF,TGTGCCAGTGGACCGGACAGGGACAATCAGCCCCAGCATTTT
-,TRBD1,TRBV11-2,TRBJ1-1,CASSQGQGFNTEAFF,TGTGCCAGCAGCCAAGGACAGGGGTTTAACACTGAAGCTTTCTTT
-,-,TRBV5-1,TRBJ1-3,CASSLDDSRNTIYF,TGCGCCAGCAGCTTGGATGACAGCAGAAACACCATATATTTT
once,-,TRBV29-1,TRBJ1-5,CSVGVQGDQPQHF,TGCAGCGTTGGCGTACAGGGAGATCAGCCCCAGCATTTT